This is a list of T cell receptor beta chains from one sample in a study of Ad26.COV2.S vaccination and SARS-CoV-2 variants. Only in-frame clones appear in the TCRdb table, and some are missing; sequencing was by immunoSEQ multiplex PCR. The sample has about 350,000 clones, 75% to 90% seen once; the top ten hold just under 5%. The material sequenced was peripheral blood, taken in a trial of Ad26.COV2.S vaccine versus placebo. The source of these receptors is a person between 18 and 65 years old who received the Ad26.COV2.S COVID-19 vaccine or a placebo. The CDR3 runs from the conserved cysteine through the conserved F or W. Fields, in order: D gene, J gene, clone size, V gene, CDR3 protein, CDR3 DNA. The D gene is left open where the match is weak. Clone size is stated in some rows and not others, as once, few, many or a class when expanded.

d_gene: TRBD1
j_gene: TRBJ2-7
abundance: .
v_gene: TRBV10-3
CDR3aa: CAIGGTGAGLIHEQYF
CDR3nt: TGTGCCATAGGGGGGACAGGGGCTGGTTTAATCCACGAGCAGTACTTC

d_gene: .
j_gene: TRBJ2-7
abundance: few
v_gene: TRBV6-2/TRBV6-3
CDR3aa: CASSSFYEQYF
CDR3nt: TGTGCCAGCAGTTCATTCTACGAGCAGTACTTC

d_gene: .
j_gene: TRBJ2-7
abundance: .
v_gene: TRBV7-8
CDR3aa: CASSLGDRLLYYEQYF
CDR3nt: TGTGCCAGCAGCTTAGGTGACAGGCTTTTATACTACGAGCAGTACTTC

d_gene: TRBD1
j_gene: TRBJ1-2
abundance: once
v_gene: TRBV3-1/TRBV3-2
CDR3aa: CASRRGQSNYGYTF
CDR3nt: TGTGCCAGCAGACGGGGACAGAGTAACTATGGCTACACCTTC

d_gene: TRBD2
j_gene: TRBJ2-7
abundance: .
v_gene: TRBV7-2
CDR3aa: CASSLSSGSYEQYF
CDR3nt: TGTGCCAGCAGCTTATCTAGCGGGAGCTACGAGCAGTACTTC

d_gene: TRBD1
j_gene: TRBJ1-5
abundance: once
v_gene: TRBV15
CDR3aa: CATSNRDRGSNQPQHF
CDR3nt: TGTGCCACCAGCAACCGGGACAGGGGAAGCAATCAGCCCCAGCATTTT

d_gene: .
j_gene: TRBJ2-5
abundance: .
v_gene: TRBV7-8
CDR3aa: CASSLLGRETQYF
CDR3nt: TGTGCCAGCAGCCTCTTGGGCCGGGAGACCCAGTACTTC

d_gene: .
j_gene: TRBJ1-4
abundance: .
v_gene: TRBV7-9
CDR3aa: CASSSPGTMARVF
CDR3nt: TGTGCCAGCAGCTCCCCCGGGACGATGGCGCGAGTTTTC

d_gene: TRBD1
j_gene: TRBJ2-2
abundance: .
v_gene: TRBV24-1
CDR3aa: CATSDTGATGELFF
CDR3nt: TGTGCCACCAGTGACACAGGGGCCACCGGGGAGCTGTTTTTT

d_gene: .
j_gene: TRBJ2-7
abundance: .
v_gene: TRBV4-1
CDR3aa: CASSQGRVGVVKYEQYF
CDR3nt: TGCGCCAGCAGCCAAGGGCGGGTGGGAGTGGTGAAATACGAGCAGTACTTC

d_gene: TRBD1
j_gene: TRBJ1-1
abundance: .
v_gene: TRBV18
CDR3aa: CASSTGPGTVEAFF
CDR3nt: TGTGCCAGCTCAACGGGACCCGGGACAGTTGAAGCTTTCTTT

d_gene: TRBD2
j_gene: TRBJ2-1
abundance: .
v_gene: TRBV5-1
CDR3aa: CASISGTSGTGEQFF
CDR3nt: TGCGCCAGCATATCCGGGACTAGCGGGACAGGTGAGCAGTTCTTC

d_gene: .
j_gene: TRBJ2-7
abundance: .
v_gene: TRBV9
CDR3aa: CASSPTTVVYEQYF
CDR3nt: TGTGCCAGCAGCCCGACGACAGTTGTCTACGAGCAGTACTTC

d_gene: .
j_gene: TRBJ2-1
abundance: few
v_gene: TRBV14
CDR3aa: CASSQAGVTRSYNEQFF
CDR3nt: TGTGCCAGCAGCCAGGCCGGAGTAACCCGCTCCTACAATGAGCAGTTCTTC

d_gene: .
j_gene: TRBJ2-1
abundance: .
v_gene: TRBV21-1
CDR3aa: CASSLHRRDTFYNEQFF
CDR3nt: TGTGCCAGCAGCTTACACCGTCGGGACACATTCTACAATGAGCAGTTCTTC

d_gene: .
j_gene: TRBJ1-2
abundance: .
v_gene: TRBV7-9
CDR3aa: CASSLASVGLDGYTF
CDR3nt: TGTGCCAGCAGCTTAGCGTCGGTCGGGTTAGATGGCTACACCTTC

d_gene: .
j_gene: TRBJ2-7
abundance: many
v_gene: TRBV3-1/TRBV3-2
CDR3aa: CASSQDTLRGRSYEQYF
CDR3nt: TGTGCCAGCAGCCAAGATACCCTCAGGGGTAGGTCCTACGAGCAGTACTTC

d_gene: TRBD2
j_gene: TRBJ2-2
abundance: .
v_gene: TRBV10-2
CDR3aa: CASRDSGITGELFF
CDR3nt: TGCGCCAGCAGAGATAGCGGGATTACCGGGGAGCTGTTTTTT

d_gene: .
j_gene: TRBJ2-3
abundance: .
v_gene: TRBV3-1/TRBV3-2
CDR3aa: CASATLDHTDTQYF
CDR3nt: TGTGCCAGCGCAACTCTCGACCACACAGATACGCAGTATTTT

d_gene: TRBD1
j_gene: TRBJ1-2
abundance: .
v_gene: TRBV23-1
CDR3aa: CASSQFGRDRGLNYGYTF
CDR3nt: TGCGCCAGCAGTCAATTCGGTAGAGACAGGGGACTGAACTATGGCTACACCTTC

d_gene: .
j_gene: TRBJ2-1
abundance: .
v_gene: TRBV24-1
CDR3aa: CATSLTGGNLNEQFF
CDR3nt: TGTGCCACCAGTCTTACTGGCGGAAACCTGAATGAGCAGTTCTTC

d_gene: .
j_gene: TRBJ1-1
abundance: .
v_gene: TRBV28
CDR3aa: CASSFPGHLNTEAFF
CDR3nt: TGTGCCAGCAGTTTTCCGGGACATTTGAACACTGAAGCTTTCTTT

d_gene: TRBD1
j_gene: TRBJ2-7
abundance: .
v_gene: TRBV4-2
CDR3aa: CASSPQTGGYEQYF
CDR3nt: TGTGCCAGCAGTCCTCAGACAGGGGGCTACGAGCAGTACTTC

d_gene: .
j_gene: TRBJ1-2
abundance: .
v_gene: TRBV11-2
CDR3aa: CASSLGQTPYGYTF
CDR3nt: TGTGCCAGCAGCTTAGGGCAGACTCCCTATGGCTACACCTTC

d_gene: .
j_gene: TRBJ2-2
abundance: few
v_gene: TRBV18
CDR3aa: CASSPYGTPRSTGELFF
CDR3nt: TGTGCCAGCTCACCATACGGGACACCGCGTAGCACCGGGGAGCTGTTTTTT

d_gene: .
j_gene: TRBJ1-3
abundance: .
v_gene: TRBV30
CDR3aa: CAWSRYGNTIYF
CDR3nt: TGTGCCTGGAGTCGGTACGGAAACACCATATATTTT

d_gene: .
j_gene: TRBJ1-1
abundance: .
v_gene: TRBV7-2
CDR3aa: CASSLRVGRWDTEAFF
CDR3nt: TGTGCCAGCAGCTTAAGGGTTGGGAGATGGGACACTGAAGCTTTCTTT

d_gene: .
j_gene: TRBJ1-3
abundance: .
v_gene: TRBV11-2
CDR3aa: CASSVQRRNTIYF
CDR3nt: TGTGCCAGCAGCGTACAGAGGCGAAACACCATATATTTT

d_gene: TRBD2
j_gene: TRBJ2-3
abundance: .
v_gene: TRBV7-6
CDR3aa: CASSLASGVIDTQYF
CDR3nt: TGTGCCAGCAGCTTAGCTAGCGGGGTAATAGATACGCAGTATTTT

d_gene: TRBD2
j_gene: TRBJ2-7
abundance: .
v_gene: TRBV6-5
CDR3aa: CASSLAGGPNYEQYF
CDR3nt: TGTGCCAGCAGTTTAGCGGGAGGTCCAAACTACGAGCAGTACTTC

d_gene: .
j_gene: TRBJ1-1
abundance: .
v_gene: TRBV3-1/TRBV3-2
CDR3aa: CASSQVQKNTEAFF
CDR3nt: TGTGCCAGCAGCCAGGTCCAAAAGAACACTGAAGCTTTCTTT

d_gene: .
j_gene: TRBJ2-1
abundance: .
v_gene: TRBV2
CDR3aa: CASSEGGDYNEQFF
CDR3nt: TGTGCCAGCAGTGAAGGGGGGGATTACAATGAGCAGTTCTTC

d_gene: .
j_gene: TRBJ1-3
abundance: .
v_gene: TRBV7-9
CDR3aa: CASSRQGNSGNTIYF
CDR3nt: TGTGCCAGCAGCAGGCAGGGCAACTCTGGAAACACCATATATTTT

d_gene: .
j_gene: TRBJ1-1
abundance: .
v_gene: TRBV7-9
CDR3aa: CASSLGVGSNTEAFF
CDR3nt: TGTGCCAGCAGCTTAGGGGTCGGCTCGAACACTGAAGCTTTCTTT

d_gene: TRBD1
j_gene: TRBJ2-1
abundance: .
v_gene: TRBV29-1
CDR3aa: CSVGGLLPPNKAYEQFF
CDR3nt: TGCAGCGTAGGGGGCCTGCTACCCCCGAACAAGGCCTATGAGCAGTTCTTC

d_gene: .
j_gene: TRBJ1-5
abundance: .
v_gene: TRBV6-6
CDR3aa: CASSYSLDQPQHF
CDR3nt: TGTGCCAGCAGTTACTCCCTAGATCAGCCCCAGCATTTT

d_gene: TRBD1
j_gene: TRBJ1-1
abundance: .
v_gene: TRBV12-3/TRBV12-4
CDR3aa: CASRADRGTEAFF
CDR3nt: TGTGCCAGCAGGGCCGACAGGGGCACTGAAGCTTTCTTT

d_gene: TRBD1
j_gene: TRBJ1-2
abundance: .
v_gene: TRBV4-1
CDR3aa: CASSRGTGDGYTF
CDR3nt: TGCGCCAGCAGCCGAGGGACAGGGGATGGCTACACCTTC

d_gene: .
j_gene: TRBJ1-1
abundance: .
v_gene: TRBV7-2
CDR3aa: CASSLVPGAFF
CDR3nt: TGTGCCAGCAGCTTAGTCCCGGGGGCTTTCTTT

d_gene: .
j_gene: TRBJ1-2
abundance: .
v_gene: TRBV4-3
CDR3aa: CASSQGWGFSYGYTF
CDR3nt: TGCGCCAGCAGCCAAGGCTGGGGGTTCTCCTATGGCTACACCTTC

d_gene: .
j_gene: TRBJ1-1
abundance: .
v_gene: TRBV28
CDR3aa: CASSSPPGMNTEAFF
CDR3nt: TGTGCCAGCAGCTCACCCCCGGGCATGAACACTGAAGCTTTCTTT

d_gene: .
j_gene: TRBJ1-1
abundance: .
v_gene: TRBV11-1
CDR3aa: CASSSNSKTEAFF
CDR3nt: TGTGCCAGCAGTTCCAACAGTAAGACTGAAGCTTTCTTT

d_gene: .
j_gene: TRBJ1-2
abundance: .
v_gene: TRBV20-1
CDR3aa: CSASLRQGGYTF
CDR3nt: TGCAGTGCTAGTCTGCGTCAAGGAGGCTACACCTTC

d_gene: TRBD1
j_gene: TRBJ2-7
abundance: .
v_gene: TRBV7-2
CDR3aa: CASSSPLQGAYEQYF
CDR3nt: TGTGCCAGCAGCTCACCATTACAGGGGGCCTACGAGCAGTACTTC

d_gene: TRBD1
j_gene: TRBJ2-7
abundance: .
v_gene: TRBV2
CDR3aa: CASRRQGASYEQYF
CDR3nt: TGTGCCAGCAGAAGACAGGGGGCATCCTACGAGCAGTACTTC

d_gene: .
j_gene: TRBJ2-3
abundance: .
v_gene: TRBV5-1
CDR3aa: CASSPRSQGDTQYF
CDR3nt: TGCGCCAGCAGCCCTCGGTCCCAGGGGGATACGCAGTATTTT

d_gene: TRBD2
j_gene: TRBJ2-2
abundance: .
v_gene: TRBV7-9
CDR3aa: CASSALAGVVGELFF
CDR3nt: TGTGCCAGCAGCGCCTTAGCGGGAGTCGTCGGGGAGCTGTTTTTT

d_gene: TRBD2
j_gene: TRBJ2-3
abundance: .
v_gene: TRBV29-1
CDR3aa: CSVGVAGGSTDTQYF
CDR3nt: TGCAGCGTTGGGGTAGCGGGGGGCAGCACAGATACGCAGTATTTT

d_gene: TRBD1
j_gene: TRBJ2-2
abundance: .
v_gene: TRBV11-2
CDR3aa: CASSLTGGSTGELFF
CDR3nt: TGTGCCAGCAGCTTGACAGGGGGAAGCACCGGGGAGCTGTTTTTT

d_gene: .
j_gene: TRBJ1-2
abundance: few
v_gene: TRBV6-5
CDR3aa: CASSYSQTYGYTF
CDR3nt: TGTGCCAGCAGTTACTCCCAAACCTATGGCTACACCTTC

d_gene: TRBD2
j_gene: TRBJ2-3
abundance: .
v_gene: TRBV29-1
CDR3aa: CSASTSGSLDTQYF
CDR3nt: TGCAGCGCTTCGACTAGCGGGAGTTTGGATACGCAGTATTTT

d_gene: .
j_gene: TRBJ1-2
abundance: .
v_gene: TRBV19
CDR3aa: CASSILEPGRGGYTF
CDR3nt: TGTGCCAGTAGTATTCTAGAACCGGGACGGGGTGGCTACACCTTC

d_gene: TRBD1
j_gene: TRBJ2-7
abundance: .
v_gene: TRBV7-2
CDR3aa: CASSLAPGQYERRYF
CDR3nt: TGTGCCAGCAGCTTAGCGCCGGGACAGTACGAGCGTCGGTACTTC

d_gene: .
j_gene: TRBJ1-6
abundance: once
v_gene: TRBV3-1/TRBV3-2
CDR3aa: CASSQEAVQNSPLHF
CDR3nt: TGTGCCAGCAGCCAAGAGGCAGTCCAAAATTCACCCCTCCACTTT